Described below is a single TCR beta chain sequence and its context. Antigen unknown. This record belongs to a study of long-term antiretroviral therapy in people with HIV. Notes on the study in general: The data indicate that diversity increased after ART but remained below transplant donor controls. HIV repertoire CDR3 lengths ranged less widely than those of controls.

Samples were assayed with immunoSEQ v3.0 at survey level. Only in-frame clones appear in the TCRdb table, and some are missing; sequencing was by immunoSEQ multiplex PCR. This sample has 10,000 to 13,000 clones, with approximately 78% found just once. The clonotype was recovered from a man aged 40-49 years with HIV. Here the sequenced sample was unsorted PBMCs, taken 1.2 years after starting antiretroviral therapy.

For the CDR3, the DNA is TGTGCCAGCAGTCCCTGGGGGGGCTACGAGCAGTACTTC. This encodes CASSPWGGYEQYF. This chain connects TRBV27 to TRBJ2-7; 7 bases are shared with TRBD2. This CDR3 spans 13 amino acids. Trimming cost V 5 bases and J 3 bases; bases outside gene matches: 4. Germline V gene data show CDR1 as MNHEY and CDR2 as SMNVEV (reference sequence).